The T cell receptor (beta chain) under discussion was sequenced for a study of cytomegalovirus exposure and HLA in healthy donors. Points from the study as a whole: In a later analysis, a missense DCLRE1C variant was linked to TCR beta V- and J-gene trimming. Researchers reportedly found TCR beta sequences accurately predicted most subjects' HLA-A and HLA-B alleles.

To note about this clone: Its antigen is as yet unknown.

Regarding donors, all were healthy bone marrow donors. This PCR relied on a set of 60 Vbeta primers and 13 Jbeta primers. Profiled with immunoSEQ multiplex PCR; TCRdb holds only in-frame clones, not every one. The sample consists of around 200,000 clones, about 79% of them appearing once. The CDR3 runs to 15 residues. Germline V CDR1 and CDR2: LNHNV, YYDKDF (reference sequence). V shed 5 bases and J 3 bases; nucleotides not matched to a gene: 5. The sample was PBMCs. The V gene is TRBV15, the J gene TRBJ1-5; 9 bases are a match to TRBD1. This TCR came from a girl aged 2-10 years in good health and CMV-seropositive. CDR3: CATSRRTGDNQPQHF. CDR3 DNA sequence: TGTGCCACCAGCCGGAGGACAGGGGACAATCAGCCCCAGCATTTT.